This is a list of T cell receptor beta chains from one sample in a study of patients and donors after allogeneic stem cell transplantation. TCRdb called the RT-PCR reads again in MiXCR, with one record for every CDR3 protein. The sample records about a million distinct CDR3 sequences, approximately 18% being singletons. Sequencing used blood, either unsorted or a sorted T cell fraction (not recorded which). Receptor source: a human donor who was either an allogeneic HSCT recipient or a stem cell or donor lymphocyte infusion donor (not recorded which). It is not recorded whose cells these are; they may come from a transplant donor. Each CDR3 is given without its conserved first and last residue.

V gene: TRBV4-3; CDR3 protein: ASSQDRVRGGVDTQY
V gene: TRBV12-3/TRBV12-4; CDR3 protein: ASGQRKTDSNQPQH
V gene: TRBV5-6; CDR3 protein: ASSLAQGNQPQH
V gene: TRBV18; CDR3 protein: ASSPGAGNYGYT
V gene: TRBV20-1; CDR3 protein: SALTIHRFGNNEQF
V gene: TRBV3-1; CDR3 protein: ASSPRRQASSYEQY
V gene: TRBV29-1; CDR3 protein: SVAATGGDSPLH
V gene: TRBV7-3; CDR3 protein: ASSSPRNEQF
V gene: TRBV4-1; CDR3 protein: ASSHVVETQY
V gene: TRBV9; CDR3 protein: ASSGGRSGSLRGDIQY
V gene: TRBV18; CDR3 protein: ASSPGQGTSGSIYEQY
V gene: TRBV20-1; CDR3 protein: SPAGGEQF
V gene: TRBV4-2; CDR3 protein: ASSHSAAEAKNIQY
V gene: TRBV19; CDR3 protein: ASSATGTQRQF
V gene: TRBV4-1; CDR3 protein: ASSQVGQGKDEQY
V gene: TRBV10-3; CDR3 protein: AIRQGIGTDTQY
V gene: TRBV12-3/TRBV12-4; CDR3 protein: ASSSNATGFKFTEAF
V gene: TRBV3-1; CDR3 protein: ASSQDSRQGSRETQY
V gene: TRBV7-9; CDR3 protein: ASSLVREDTQY
V gene: TRBV5-1; CDR3 protein: ASSRDPAGVGETQY
V gene: TRBV6-2/TRBV6-3; CDR3 protein: ASSRGPKNIQY
V gene: TRBV20-1; CDR3 protein: SAYNILSGNTIY
V gene: TRBV5-1; CDR3 protein: ASSLELAGGYWV
V gene: TRBV30; CDR3 protein: AWSQPRGLFHEEPQH
V gene: TRBV19; CDR3 protein: ASSLPSSNYGYT
V gene: TRBV12-5; CDR3 protein: ASGQGETQY
V gene: TRBV27; CDR3 protein: ASSLSGREQY
V gene: TRBV6-5; CDR3 protein: ASSYLPSYNEQF
V gene: TRBV27; CDR3 protein: ASSFLAEGRDIQY
V gene: TRBV14; CDR3 protein: ASSHFRTGTMEQY
V gene: TRBV21-1; CDR3 protein: ASSKAVMGTYEQY
V gene: TRBV7-6; CDR3 protein: ASSPGKPSTDTQY
V gene: TRBV6-5; CDR3 protein: ASSYWDSPLH
V gene: TRBV3-1; CDR3 protein: ASSQRVRGAEAF
V gene: TRBV7-2; CDR3 protein: ASSLVNSPDYGYT
V gene: TRBV20-1; CDR3 protein: STRARLNTEAF
V gene: TRBV5-1; CDR3 protein: ASSWKRAYYNEQF
V gene: TRBV5-6; CDR3 protein: ASSFTGAGLNTEAF
V gene: TRBV24-1; CDR3 protein: ATSDGGVGREQY
V gene: TRBV12-3/TRBV12-4; CDR3 protein: ASRGGQGNQPQH